Described below is a single T cell receptor beta chain sequence and its context. Antigen unknown. CDR1 is SNHLY and CDR2 is FYNNEI in the germline V gene. V lost 3 bases to trimming and J lost 6 bases, with 29 bases between them. CDR3 length: 19 residues. The sample belongs to a study of T cell repertoires in cytomegalovirus infection. Looking at the study overall: It can be stated that public TCR beta signatures indicated CMV infection as well as a matching HLA type.

Each CDR3 protein gets one entry after TCRdb re-called the reads with MiXCR. This repertoire shows about 530,000 distinct CDR3 sequences, around a quarter found once; its top ten account for roughly an eighth. Points from the study as a whole: In two of eight donors, the top clonotype was HLA-C-restricted CMV-specific. CMV carriers having the relevant HLA were flagged by cumulative public TCR beta family frequency.

The source material was PBMCs. This receptor was obtained from a human donor in good health (CMV status not recorded). Some clones in this sample may be carry-over from other donors' samples. The gene calls are TRBV2 and TRBJ1-1, with D perhaps TRBD1 (6 bases). The chain's CDR3 is CASSDLPPTGYVLASEAFF. CDR3 DNA: TGTGCCAGCAGTGATCTTCCACCTACAGGGTACGTACTTGCTTCTGAAGCTTTCTTT. The variable domain in full, completed from reference TRBV2 and TRBJ1-1, reads EPEVTQTPSHQVTQMGQEVILRCVPISNHLYFYWYRQILGQKVEFLVSFYNNEISEKSEIFDDQFSVERPDGSNFTLKIRSTKLEDSAMYFCASSDLPPTGYVLASEAFFGQGTRLTVV.